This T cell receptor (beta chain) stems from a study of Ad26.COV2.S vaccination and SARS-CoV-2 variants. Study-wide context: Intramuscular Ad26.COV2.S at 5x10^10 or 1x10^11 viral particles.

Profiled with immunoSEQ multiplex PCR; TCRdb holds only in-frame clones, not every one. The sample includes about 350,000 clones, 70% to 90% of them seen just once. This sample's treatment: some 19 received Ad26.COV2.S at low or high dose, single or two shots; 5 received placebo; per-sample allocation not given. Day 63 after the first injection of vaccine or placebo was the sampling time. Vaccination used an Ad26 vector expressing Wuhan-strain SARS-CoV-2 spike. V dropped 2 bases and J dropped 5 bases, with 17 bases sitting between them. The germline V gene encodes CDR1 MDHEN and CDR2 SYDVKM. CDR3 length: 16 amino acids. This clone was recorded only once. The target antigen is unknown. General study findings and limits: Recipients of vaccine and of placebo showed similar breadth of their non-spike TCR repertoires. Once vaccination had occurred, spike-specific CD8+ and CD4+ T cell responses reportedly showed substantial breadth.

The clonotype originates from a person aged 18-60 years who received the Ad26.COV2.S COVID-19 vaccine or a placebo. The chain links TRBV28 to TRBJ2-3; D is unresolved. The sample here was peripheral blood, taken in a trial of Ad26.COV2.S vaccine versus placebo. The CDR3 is CASSLGRPRRLDTQYF. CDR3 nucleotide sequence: TGTGCCAGCAGTTTAGGACGCCCACGTAGATTAGATACGCAGTATTTT.